Described below is a single T cell receptor (beta chain) sequence and its context. The antigen is undetermined. The sample comes from a study of early stage breast cancer tumors. Overall study context: About 70% of the 16 invasive tumors were ER+, PR+ and HER2-. Under 10 ER+/PR+/HER2- tumors were invasive ductal; a few were invasive lobular.

The CDR3 runs 14 residues. Trimming left V 5 bases short and J 1 base short, with 11 bases between. Germline assignment: CDR1 MNHEY and CDR2 SVGAGI. Study-level findings and limits: In most of the 16 patients, blood comparison separated tumor from normal breast.

Only in-frame clones appear in the TCRdb table, and some are missing; sequencing was by immunoSEQ multiplex PCR. The sample contains 6,500 or so clones, around two thirds of which appear only once. The chain couples TRBV6-5 to TRBJ1-1; D ambiguous. The receptor's source is a person aged 45 to 60 with breast cancer. Sequencing was done on a sample of normal breast tissue next to the tumor. The CDR3 loop is CASSAPTGNTEAFF. DNA for the CDR3: TGTGCCAGCAGTGCCCCGACGGGGAACACTGAAGCTTTCTTT.